This T cell receptor (beta chain) was recorded in a study of memory CD4+ T cells and cytomegalovirus serostatus. The study, taken as a whole, reports: The CMV-associated TCR signature appears largely within the CD4+ memory repertoire.

Single viable CD3+CD4+CD8-CD45RO+ cells were sorted as the memory CD4+ T cells. A remark on this clone: What it binds is unknown.

The CDR3 extends over 14 amino acids. With 0 bases clipped from V and 8 bases from J, the junction kept 4 bases outside the gene matches. Germline values: CDR1 LGHNA, CDR2 YSLEER. TCRdb keeps only in-frame clones here, not all; method: immunoSEQ multiplex PCR. The sample lists 70,000 to 90,000 clones, roughly three quarters occurring once. Sequencing input: memory CD4+ T cells from blood. This TCR derives from an adult in good health and CMV-seropositive. This chain links TRBV4-3 with TRBJ1-2, with 9 bases aligning to TRBD1. Written as DNA, the CDR3 is TGCGCCAGCAGCCAAGATTTGACAGGGGGAGGCTACACCTTC. It yields the protein CASSQDLTGGGYTF.